The T cell receptor beta chain described here comes from a study of beta chain features in type 1 diabetes. On the study more broadly: Age and gender were similar between patients and healthy donors, as were cell yields. Study findings and constraints: People with Type 1 diabetes carried modestly yet significantly shorter TCRB CDR3s in all four CD4+ subsets. Researchers caution that PCR might favor shorter templates, equally among patients and controls. The cDNA sequencing approach could over-represent high-TCR-expressing cells.

Trimming left V 4 bases short and J 8 bases short, with 14 bases between. There are 14 residues in the CDR3. The germline V gene has CDR1 MNHEY and CDR2 SMNVEV (reference sequence). Sequenced material consisted of expressed TCRB transcripts (all of the isolated RNA was reverse transcribed). Regulatory, naive and central memory T cell samples averaged around 3.5 million reads. TCRdb keeps only in-frame clones here, not all; method: immunoSEQ multiplex PCR. The sample carries about 52,000 clones, 35% to 50% recorded once. Concerning this clone itself: Its specificity is not known.

This receptor was taken from a man aged 30 to 39 with type 1 diabetes. This chain connects TRBV27 to TRBJ1-4; tentative D call: TRBD1 (6 bases). The sample comprised Tregs from blood. For the CDR3, the DNA is TGTGCCAGCAGTTCCAGGGGCGACACCGAAAAACTGTTTTTT. The encoded protein is CASSSRGDTEKLFF.